Listed below are T cell receptor beta chains from one sample, sequenced in a study of T-cell memory formation after mild COVID-19. One entry per CDR3 protein, called by TCRdb with MiXCR from the 5' RACE reads. The table includes 110,000 or so distinct CDR3 sequences, roughly a sixth detected once. Sequencing was performed on PBMCs or a T cell subset sorted from them (not recorded which). These receptors were collected from a man aged 18 to 29 who had mild COVID-19 (a few samples of this study predate the infection). Cell type and time point are not known. CDR3s include the opening cysteine and the closing phenylalanine or tryptophan. A D gene is named only where the DNA matches it firmly. Clone size is given for some rows only: seen once, a few or many times, or a class if the clone is expanded.

V gene: TRBV12-3/TRBV12-4; D gene: NA; J gene: TRBJ2-2; clone size: few; CDR3 DNA: TGTGCCAGCAGTTTGCGGGAAGGAAACACCGGGGAGCTGTTTTTT; CDR3 protein: CASSLREGNTGELFF
V gene: TRBV7-2; D gene: NA; J gene: TRBJ1-2; clone size: few; CDR3 DNA: TGTGCCAGCAGCTTAGGCCGGTTGGATGGCTACACCTTC; CDR3 protein: CASSLGRLDGYTF
V gene: TRBV7-9; D gene: NA; J gene: TRBJ1-2; clone size: NA; CDR3 DNA: TGTGCCAGCAGCTTAACTACGGGTTCCTATGGCTACACCTTC; CDR3 protein: CASSLTTGSYGYTF
V gene: TRBV3-1; D gene: TRBD1; J gene: TRBJ2-2; clone size: few; CDR3 DNA: TGTGCCAGCAGCCAGACAGGGCTCGGGGAGCTGTTTTTT; CDR3 protein: CASSQTGLGELFF
V gene: TRBV6-2/TRBV6-3; D gene: TRBD2; J gene: TRBJ2-2; clone size: many; CDR3 DNA: TGTGCCAGCAGTCAACACCGGGGACTAGCGGGGAACACCGGGGAGCTGTTTTTT; CDR3 protein: CASSQHRGLAGNTGELFF
V gene: TRBV12-3/TRBV12-4; D gene: NA; J gene: TRBJ1-1; clone size: few; CDR3 DNA: TGTGCCAGCAGGCGCGCGACAGCGAACACTGAAGCTTTCTTT; CDR3 protein: CASRRATANTEAFF
V gene: TRBV4-1; D gene: NA; J gene: TRBJ2-7; clone size: NA; CDR3 DNA: TGCGCCAGCAGCCAAGATCGGGCCGGGCAGGGTCTTTTGGCCGAGCAGTACTTC; CDR3 protein: CASSQDRAGQGLLAEQYF
V gene: TRBV5-1; D gene: NA; J gene: TRBJ1-5; clone size: NA; CDR3 DNA: TGCGCCAGCAGCTTGGACGGGATCCGCAATCAGCCCCAGCATTTT; CDR3 protein: CASSLDGIRNQPQHF
V gene: TRBV2; D gene: TRBD2; J gene: TRBJ2-2; clone size: NA; CDR3 DNA: TGTGCCAGCATCCTAGCGGGTTCAGGGGAGCTGTTTTTT; CDR3 protein: CASILAGSGELFF
V gene: TRBV12-3/TRBV12-4; D gene: NA; J gene: TRBJ2-1; clone size: NA; CDR3 DNA: TGTGCCAGCAGTCTCAGCGGTGACAATGAGCAGTTCTTC; CDR3 protein: CASSLSGDNEQFF
V gene: TRBV20-1; D gene: NA; J gene: TRBJ1-1; clone size: few; CDR3 DNA: TGCAGTGCTAGAGATGGTCCCGGAACTGAAGCTTTCTTT; CDR3 protein: CSARDGPGTEAFF
V gene: TRBV5-5; D gene: NA; J gene: TRBJ2-7; clone size: many; CDR3 DNA: TGTGCCAGCAGCTCGCATGGGATGAGCTCCTACGAGCAGTACTTC; CDR3 protein: CASSSHGMSSYEQYF
V gene: TRBV7-2; D gene: NA; J gene: TRBJ1-4; clone size: NA; CDR3 DNA: TGTGCCAGCAGCCCAAGTGGAGTACGTGAAAAACTGTTTTTT; CDR3 protein: CASSPSGVREKLFF
V gene: TRBV6-1; D gene: TRBD1; J gene: TRBJ1-5; clone size: NA; CDR3 DNA: TGTGCCAGCAGGGTGACAGGGAGGCAGCCCCAGCATTTT; CDR3 protein: CASRVTGRQPQHF
V gene: TRBV7-3; D gene: NA; J gene: TRBJ2-6; clone size: NA; CDR3 DNA: TGTGCCAGCAGCCGATCGCGCTCTGGGGCCAACGTCCTGACTTTC; CDR3 protein: CASSRSRSGANVLTF
V gene: TRBV18; D gene: TRBD1; J gene: TRBJ2-5; clone size: NA; CDR3 DNA: TGTGCCAGCTCACCACAGGGGACAGAAGAGACCCAGTACTTC; CDR3 protein: CASSPQGTEETQYF
V gene: TRBV4-2; D gene: TRBD1; J gene: TRBJ1-2; clone size: NA; CDR3 DNA: TGTGCCAGCAGCCAAGAGGTCGGACAGGGCCTCTATGGCTACACCTTC; CDR3 protein: CASSQEVGQGLYGYTF
V gene: TRBV7-2; D gene: NA; J gene: TRBJ2-5; clone size: NA; CDR3 DNA: TGTGCCAGCAGCCTTCCAGGATCTTGGTACCAGTACTTC; CDR3 protein: CASSLPGSWYQYF
V gene: TRBV2; D gene: NA; J gene: TRBJ1-1; clone size: NA; CDR3 DNA: TGTGCCAGCAGGTCGTTGGCCACTGAAGCTTTCTTT; CDR3 protein: CASRSLATEAFF
V gene: TRBV5-1; D gene: NA; J gene: TRBJ1-1; clone size: few; CDR3 DNA: TGCGCCAGCAGAGACCGACGAACTGAAGCTTTCTTT; CDR3 protein: CASRDRRTEAFF